This T cell receptor beta chain was captured by sequencing in a study of cytomegalovirus exposure and HLA in healthy donors. V was trimmed by 0 bases and J by 0 bases, leaving 6 bases between them. The V gene's germline CDR1 is SGHNT and CDR2 YYREEE (reference sequence). There are 14 residues in the CDR3. The PCR ran on 60 Vbeta and 13 Jbeta primers. Repertoires were generated with immunoSEQ multiplex PCR, while TCRdb's copy carries only in-frame clones and drops some. This specimen shows tens of thousands of clones; the ten leading clones hold about 6.2%. On this clone: Antigen: not known.

Study-wide results and caveats: A missense variant in DCLRE1C was later tied to TCR beta V- and J-gene trimming. Presence/absence analyses rested on an assumption that sequencing depth was roughly uniform across donors.

Sequencing used PBMCs. This sequence joins TRBV5-4 and TRBJ2-5; D gene uncertain. This TCR was sampled from a human donor in good health. CDR3 DNA: TGTGCCAGCAGCTTGGGTGCGGACCAAGAGACCCAGTACTTC. Protein sequence: CASSLGADQETQYF.